This T cell receptor (beta chain) was identified in a study of T-cell reconstitution after alpha-beta-depleted transplantation in children. Unique molecular identifiers were used in preparing the TCRbeta library. MiXCR, applied by TCRdb to the PCR reads, yields one record per CDR3 protein. In the table there are about 610,000 distinct CDR3 sequences, roughly a tenth of which are singletons. Germline CDR1 is GTSNPN and CDR2 is SVGIG (reference sequence). The length of the CDR3 is 15 residues. The junction had 3 bases not matched to a gene; V was cut back by 1 base and J by 0 bases. The source material was PBMCs from the stem cell graft donor, sampled from the stem cell graft. This rearrangement joins TRBV30 to TRBJ1-3; TRBD1 matches at 7 bases. The TCR sequence derives from a human donor who donated a stem cell graft to a child with acute myeloid leukemia. The CDR3 DNA follows: TGTGCCTGGAGTGGACAGGGTATCTCTGGAAACACCATATATTTT. This sequence encodes CAWSGQGISGNTIYF.